This passage covers 3 T cell receptor beta chains from one sample sequenced in a study of T cell responses to AZD1222 COVID-19 vaccine. The table came from immunoSEQ multiplex PCR; TCRdb's copy has only in-frame clones and leaves some out. Among over 95,000 clones listed, roughly 88% were seen once. This specimen consisted of peripheral blood, obtained 28 days after the second AZD1222 dose. The receptors were gathered from an adult who received the AZD1222 COVID-19 vaccine.

This clone was detected once. This chain joins TRBV7-9 and TRBJ2-7; 13 positions match TRBD2. V shed 5 bases and J 3 bases; nucleotides not matched to a gene: 1. The length of the CDR3 is 14 residues. CDR1 is SEHNR and CDR2 is FQNEAQ in the germline V gene (reference sequence). The CDR3 bases are TGTGCCAGCAGCCGGACTAGCGGGGGCTACGAGCAGTACTTC. Encoded protein: CASSRTSGGYEQYF.

In regard to this clone: Other DNA variants within this sample encode the same CDR3. This chain links TRBV7-3 with TRBJ2-5; D may be TRBD1 (6 bases). The CDR3 loop spans 14 amino acids. V was clipped by 2 bases and J by 5 bases, with 12 bases between them. CDR1 is SGHTA, CDR2 FQGTGA, per germline. The CDR3 is CASSLGGPGETQYF. The CDR3 nucleotides read TGTGCCAGCAGCTTAGGGGGCCCGGGGGAGACCCAGTACTTC.

This chain uses TRBV3-1 (or the pseudogene TRBV3-2) with TRBJ2-1; 8 nucleotides agree with TRBD2. Germline assignment: CDR1 LGHDT and CDR2 YNNKEL (reference sequence). V lost 1 base, J lost 4 bases, and 3 bases stayed unmatched. The CDR3 sequence is 15 residues long. This CDR3 is CASSQVRGGYNEQFF. CDR3 DNA: TGTGCCAGCAGCCAAGTCCGGGGGGGTTACAATGAGCAGTTCTTC.